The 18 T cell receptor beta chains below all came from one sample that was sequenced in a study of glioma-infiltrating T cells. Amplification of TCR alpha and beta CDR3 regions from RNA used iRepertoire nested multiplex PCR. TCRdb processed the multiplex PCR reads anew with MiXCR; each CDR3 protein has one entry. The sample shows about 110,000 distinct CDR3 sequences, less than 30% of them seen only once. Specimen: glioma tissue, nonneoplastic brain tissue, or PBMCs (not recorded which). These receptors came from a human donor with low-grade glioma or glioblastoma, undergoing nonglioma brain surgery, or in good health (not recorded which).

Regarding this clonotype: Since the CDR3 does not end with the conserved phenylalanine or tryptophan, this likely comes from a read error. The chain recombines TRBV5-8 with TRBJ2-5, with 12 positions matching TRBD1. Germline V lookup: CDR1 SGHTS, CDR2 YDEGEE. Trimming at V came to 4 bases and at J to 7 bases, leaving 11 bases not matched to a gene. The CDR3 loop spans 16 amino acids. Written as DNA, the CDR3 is TGTGCCAGCAGCCCTCCGGGACAGGGGGCGCGGAGGACCCAGTACCTC. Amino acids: CASSPPGQGARRTQYL.

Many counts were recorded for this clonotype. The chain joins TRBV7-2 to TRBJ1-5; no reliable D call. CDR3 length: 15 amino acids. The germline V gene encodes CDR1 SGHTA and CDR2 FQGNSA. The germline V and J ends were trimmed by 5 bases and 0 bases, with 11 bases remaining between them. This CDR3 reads CASSHGRDSNQPQHF. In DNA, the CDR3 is TGTGCCAGCAGCCATGGACGGGATAGCAATCAGCCCCAGCATTTT. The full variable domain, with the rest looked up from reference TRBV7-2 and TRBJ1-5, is GAGVSQSPSNKVTEKGKDVELRCDPISGHTALYWYRQSLGQGLEFLIYFQGNSAPDKSGLPSDRFSAERTGGSVSTLTIQRTQQEDSAVYLCASSHGRDSNQPQHFGDGTRLSIL.

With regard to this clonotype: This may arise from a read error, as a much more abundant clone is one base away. CDR3 DNA sequence: TGTGCCAGCAGCACCGGGCTAGCGGGGAGGCAAGAGACCCAGTACTTC. Translating it yields CASSTGLAGRQETQYF. The chain recombines TRBV6-1 with TRBJ2-5, with TRBD2 matching 9 bases. V was clipped by 6 bases and J by 2 bases; unmatched bases: 10. This CDR3 region has 16 residues. Germline-derived CDR1 and CDR2 are MNHNS and SASEGT.

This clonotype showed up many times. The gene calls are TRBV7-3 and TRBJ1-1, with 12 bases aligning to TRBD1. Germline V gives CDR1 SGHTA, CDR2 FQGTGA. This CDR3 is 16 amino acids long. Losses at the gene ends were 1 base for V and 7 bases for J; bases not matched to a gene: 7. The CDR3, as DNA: TGTGCCAGCAGCTTAAAGCCGGGACAGGGGGCAGGTGAAGCTTTCTTT. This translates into CASSLKPGQGAGEAFF.

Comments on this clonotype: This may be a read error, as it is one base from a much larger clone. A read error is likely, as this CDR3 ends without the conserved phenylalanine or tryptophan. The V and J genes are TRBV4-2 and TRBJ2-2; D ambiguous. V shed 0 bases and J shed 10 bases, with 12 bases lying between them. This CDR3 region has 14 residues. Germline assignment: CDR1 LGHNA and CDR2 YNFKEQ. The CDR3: CASSQDAALTELFS. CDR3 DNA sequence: TGTGCCAGCAGCCAAGATGCGGCGCTGACGGAGCTGTTTTCT.

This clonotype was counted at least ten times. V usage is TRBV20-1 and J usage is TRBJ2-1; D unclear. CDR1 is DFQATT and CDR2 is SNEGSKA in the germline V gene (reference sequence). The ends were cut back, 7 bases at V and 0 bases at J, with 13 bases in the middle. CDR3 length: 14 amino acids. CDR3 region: CSVSRASSYNEQFF. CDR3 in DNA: TGCAGTGTTAGCCGGGCAAGCTCCTACAATGAGCAGTTCTTC.

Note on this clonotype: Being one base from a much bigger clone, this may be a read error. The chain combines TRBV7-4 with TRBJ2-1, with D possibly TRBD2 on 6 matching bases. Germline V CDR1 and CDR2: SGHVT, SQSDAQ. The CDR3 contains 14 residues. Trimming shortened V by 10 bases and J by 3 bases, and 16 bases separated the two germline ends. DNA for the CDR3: TGTGCCAACAGTTCGGAGGGCCTCTACAATGAGCAGTTCTTC. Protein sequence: CANSSEGLYNEQFF.

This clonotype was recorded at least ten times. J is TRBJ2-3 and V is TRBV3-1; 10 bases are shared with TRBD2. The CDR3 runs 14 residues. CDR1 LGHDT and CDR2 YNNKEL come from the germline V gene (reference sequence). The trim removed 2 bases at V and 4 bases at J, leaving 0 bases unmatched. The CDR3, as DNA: TGTGCCAGCAGCCAACTAGCGGGAGCAGATACGCAGTATTTT. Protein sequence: CASSQLAGADTQYF.

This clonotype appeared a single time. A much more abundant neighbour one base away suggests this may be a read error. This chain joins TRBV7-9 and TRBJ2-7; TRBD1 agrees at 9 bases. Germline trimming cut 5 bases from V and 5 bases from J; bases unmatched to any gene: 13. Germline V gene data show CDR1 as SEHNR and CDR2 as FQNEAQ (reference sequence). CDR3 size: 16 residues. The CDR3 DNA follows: TGTGCCAGCAGCCGGACCCCGGACAGGGGAGAGGACGAGCAGTACTTC. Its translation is CASSRTPDRGEDEQYF.

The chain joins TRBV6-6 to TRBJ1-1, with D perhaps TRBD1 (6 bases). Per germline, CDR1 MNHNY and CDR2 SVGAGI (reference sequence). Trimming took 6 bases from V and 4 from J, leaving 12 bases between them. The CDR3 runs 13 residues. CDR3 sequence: CASSSTGPTEAFF. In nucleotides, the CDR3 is TGTGCCAGCAGCTCGACAGGTCCCACTGAAGCTTTCTTT.

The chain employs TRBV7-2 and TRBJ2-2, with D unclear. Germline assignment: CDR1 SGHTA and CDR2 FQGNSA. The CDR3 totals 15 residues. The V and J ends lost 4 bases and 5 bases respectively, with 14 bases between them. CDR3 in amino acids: CASSSPPLSTGELFF. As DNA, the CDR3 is TGTGCCAGCAGCTCGCCTCCCCTTAGTACCGGGGAGCTGTTTTTT.

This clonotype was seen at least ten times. CDR3 sequence: CSVGRGTYNEQFF. DNA for the CDR3: TGCAGCGTTGGGAGAGGGACCTACAATGAGCAGTTCTTC. The chain couples TRBV29-1 to TRBJ2-1; tentative D call: TRBD2 (5 bases). V dropped 4 bases and J dropped 2 bases, with 9 bases sitting between them. The CDR3 loop spans 13 amino acids. Germline values: CDR1 SQVTM, CDR2 ANQGSEA.

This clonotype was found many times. CDR3 sequence: CASSLLGQDFWVYGYTF. The CDR3 nucleotides read TGTGCCAGCAGTTTACTGGGACAGGATTTTTGGGTCTATGGCTACACCTTC. This chain uses TRBV28 with TRBJ1-2; 8 nucleotides line up with TRBD1. This CDR3 comprises 17 residues. The V gene's germline CDR1 is MDHEN and CDR2 SYDVKM. Unmatched junction bases numbered 12, after V lost 2 bases and J lost 4 bases.

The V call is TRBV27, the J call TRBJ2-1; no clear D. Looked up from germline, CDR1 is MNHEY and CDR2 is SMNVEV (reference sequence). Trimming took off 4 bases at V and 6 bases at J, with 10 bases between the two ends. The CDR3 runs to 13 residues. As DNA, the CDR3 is TGTGCCAGCAGTTCACTCTGGCCCAATGAGCAGTTCTTC. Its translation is CASSSLWPNEQFF.

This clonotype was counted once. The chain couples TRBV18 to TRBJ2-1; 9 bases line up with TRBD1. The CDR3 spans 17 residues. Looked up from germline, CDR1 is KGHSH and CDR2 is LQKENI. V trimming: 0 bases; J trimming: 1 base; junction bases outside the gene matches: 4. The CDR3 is CASSPPGDRVSYNEQFF. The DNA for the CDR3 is TGTGCCAGCTCACCACCGGGGGACAGGGTTTCCTACAATGAGCAGTTCTTC. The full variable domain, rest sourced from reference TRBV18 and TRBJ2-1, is NAGVMQNPRHLVRRRGQEARLRCSPMKGHSHVYWYRQLPEEGLKFMVYLQKENIIDESGMPKERFSAEFPKEGPSILRIQQVVRGDSAAYFCASSPPGDRVSYNEQFFGPGTRLTVL.

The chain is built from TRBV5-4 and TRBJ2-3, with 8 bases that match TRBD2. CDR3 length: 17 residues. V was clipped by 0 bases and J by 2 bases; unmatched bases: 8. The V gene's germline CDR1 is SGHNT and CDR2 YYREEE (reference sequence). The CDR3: CASSLGRNSGTTDTQYF. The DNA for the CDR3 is TGTGCCAGCAGCTTGGGCCGGAATAGCGGGACCACAGATACGCAGTATTTT. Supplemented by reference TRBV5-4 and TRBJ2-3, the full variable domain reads ETGVTQSPTHLIKTRGQQVTLRCSSQSGHNTVSWYQQALGQGPQFIFQYYREEENGRGNFPPRFSGLQFPNYSSELNVNALELDDSALYLCASSLGRNSGTTDTQYFGPGTRLTVL.

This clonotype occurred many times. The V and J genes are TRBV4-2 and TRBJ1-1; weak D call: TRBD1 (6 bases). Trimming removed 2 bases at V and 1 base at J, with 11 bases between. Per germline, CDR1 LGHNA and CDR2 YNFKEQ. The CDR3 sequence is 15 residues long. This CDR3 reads CASSQWTAENTEAFF. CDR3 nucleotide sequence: TGTGCCAGCAGCCAATGGACAGCGGAGAACACTGAAGCTTTCTTT.

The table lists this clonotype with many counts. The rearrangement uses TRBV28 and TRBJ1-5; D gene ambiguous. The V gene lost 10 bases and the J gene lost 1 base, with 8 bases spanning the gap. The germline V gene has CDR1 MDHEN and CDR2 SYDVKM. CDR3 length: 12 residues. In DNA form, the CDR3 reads TGTGCCACCTTCAGGAGCAATCAGCCCCAGCATTTT. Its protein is CATFRSNQPQHF.